This T cell receptor (beta chain) emerged from a study of CD8+ T cells in alopecia areata. Notes on this clone: Its antigen remains unknown.

Treatment denoted: oral pan-JAK inhibitor, 5-10 mg twice daily. General study points: Many of the expanded lesional clones endured in scalp and blood while on tofacitinib.

Extracted RNA was reverse transcribed, and the resulting cDNA served as sequencing template. Assay used: immunoSEQ multiplex PCR; TCRdb lists only in-frame clones, some missing. The data contain fewer than 250,000 clones, roughly two fifths of them singletons. V gave up 8 bases and J gave up 1 base; unmatched junction bases: 2. Germline values: CDR1 SNHLY, CDR2 FYNNEI. This CDR3 comprises 13 residues. The sequenced sample was CD4+ T cells sorted from blood, obtained between weeks 30 and 35, from a patient treated with tofacitinib. The chain combines TRBV2 with TRBJ2-3; 8 bases agree with TRBD2. The sequence came from a human donor with alopecia areata. The DNA of the CDR3 is TGTGCCAGCGAACTAGCGGGCACAGATACGCAGTATTTT. It specifies CASELAGTDTQYF. The complete variable domain, with remaining parts taken from reference TRBV2 and TRBJ2-3, reads EPEVTQTPSHQVTQMGQEVILRCVPISNHLYFYWYRQILGQKVEFLVSFYNNEISEKSEIFDDQFSVERPDGSNFTLKIRSTKLEDSAMYFCASELAGTDTQYFGPGTRLTVL.